This entry is about one TCR beta chain. The antigen it recognizes is unknown. Base qualities were left out, and no much larger clone turns up one base away. According to the germline V gene (reference sequence), CDR1 reads MNHNY and CDR2 reads SVGAGI. Spanning cysteine to phenylalanine, the CDR3 consists of 17 amino acids. Only the CDR3 DNA is retained, 51 bases long and in frame from the first base. V is cut back by 5 bases and J by 0 bases, with 10 bases in the junction unmatched. Each collaborating institution followed its own protocols to collect whole blood in K2EDTA tubes. For TCRbeta analysis, collaborators shipped samples as frozen whole blood, isolated PBMCs, or DNA extracted from either of those sample types. This sample was included in a study of blood T cell repertoires in COVID-19 (dated by TCRdb to 2020 to 2021). For the study in its entirety: Collaborator samples came from the United States, Italy and Spain and covered acute and convalescent phases of COVID-19. The material from the prospective study consisted of cDNA or gDNA derived from T cells, B-cell-depleted T cells, or PBMCs. The dataset comprised deeply sampled blood TCRbeta repertoires from subjects exposed to, actively infected with, or recovered from COVID-19. The repertoires were released in a freely available public database meant as a resource for research on the immune response to SARS-CoV-2. Samples were obtained from the ongoing ImmuneRACE study (first 160 participants) and from 1,000 to 1,500 subjects provided by 6 global collaborators. Nearly every sample came with metadata listing a de-identified subject ID, COVID-19 status, age in years and sex. HLA class I and class II types, where available, came from metadata supplied by the sample provider rather than from assay-based typing.

The full study reports these points: Clinical and demographic metadata were provided uncurated, with the amount varying by source and participant.

TCRbeta CDR3 regions were amplified from genomic DNA by means of the immunoSEQ Assay, a bias-controlled multiplex PCR. The published analysis was carried out like this. The number of nucleated cells in each sample was estimated by amplification of reference gene primers within the assay. To quantify the absolute abundance of each unique TCRbeta CDR3 rearrangement, sequence reads were collapsed and filtered. For each sample, productive Simpson clonality was calculated as the square root of Simpson's diversity index over productive rearrangements. Entries here come from immuneACCESS through TCRdb and include only in-frame sequences with V and J called. Some clones fail to appear in such tables; in the studies checked, an unresolved V gene covers under half of the shortfall, and the cause of the remainder is unknown. For V, J and clone size, that table is used; D and trimming come from the DNA. The sample table holds about 110,000 clones, of which over 75% were seen once. The ten largest clones add up to about 3.8% of the sample.

The chain was built from TRBV6-6 and TRBJ2-1; 7 junctional bases match TRBD2. This clonotype was obtained from a woman aged 70-85 years with acute or convalescent COVID-19. Sequencing was carried out using peripheral blood. In nucleotide form, the sequence is TGTGCCAGCAGTCCGAAAGCGGGATATGGCTCCTACAATGAGCAGTTCTTC. The encoded protein is CASSPKAGYGSYNEQFF.